The 15 T cell receptor beta chains below were found in one sample sequenced in a study of shared clonotypes between healthy human individuals. The method was immunoSEQ multiplex PCR; TCRdb's version includes in-frame clones alone and lacks a portion of them. The sample comprises around 1.1 million clones, around 78% of which are singletons, and roughly 0.65% rests with the top ten. Sequencing was performed on memory CD4+ T cells from PBMCs. As to subset: CD45RA-negative fraction. The receptors were gathered from a man aged 18 to 29 in good health. Some clones in this sample may be carry-over from other donors' samples.

This clone occurred once. This sequence joins TRBV5-1 and TRBJ1-4; 8 positions agree with TRBD1. The CDR3 has 16 amino acids. The V gene end was trimmed by 4 bases and the J gene end by 7 bases; junction bases not matched to a gene: 12. CDR1 SGHRS and CDR2 YFSETQ come from the germline V gene. For the CDR3, the DNA is TGCGCCAGCAGCCCCACAGGGGGGGTAATTACTGAAAAACTGTTTTTT. Protein sequence: CASSPTGGVITEKLFF.

In the case of this clone: A much bigger clone sits one base away, suggesting this may be a read error. Other DNA variants within this sample encode the same CDR3. The rearrangement links TRBV7-9 to TRBJ2-7; D remains unclear. CDR3 size: 11 residues. Germline values: CDR1 SEHNR, CDR2 FQNEAQ (reference sequence). V was clipped by 6 bases and J by 3 bases, with 6 bases between them. The CDR3 region is CASSFHYEQYF. The CDR3 nucleotides are TGTGCCAGCAGTTTTCACTACGAGCAGTACTTC.

The V and J genes are TRBV6-1 and TRBJ1-2; D may be TRBD1 (6 bases). Germline CDR1 MNHNS, CDR2 SASEGT. V was pared by 11 bases and J by 4 bases, with 14 bases between. The CDR3 covers 12 residues. CDR3 loop: CAYKGVRYGYTF. The CDR3 coding sequence is TGTGCCTACAAGGGGGTGCGCTATGGCTACACCTTC.

This clone was counted between two and nine times. The J gene is TRBJ1-1, the V gene TRBV28; D is unclear. V gave up 6 bases and J gave up 7 bases, with 9 bases separating them. Germline CDR1 MDHEN, CDR2 SYDVKM. The CDR3 contains 11 residues. The CDR3 DNA reads as TGTGCCAGCAGCCTTACCAGTGAAGCTTTCTTT. It yields the protein CASSLTSEAFF.

The CDR3 region has the DNA TGTGCCAGCTCACCAGCGCTTGAGGGGAAAGGGTACGAGCAGTACTTC. This gives the protein CASSPALEGKGYEQYF. V is TRBV18 and J is TRBJ2-7; D might be TRBD1 or TRBD2, each matching 5 bases. CDR3 length: 16 residues. Germline V CDR1 and CDR2: KGHSH, LQKENI. The V end lost 2 bases, the J end lost 4 bases, and 18 bases lay between the germline ends.

There are many counts of this clone. Different DNA sequences within this sample yield the same CDR3. V gene TRBV11-3 combines with J gene TRBJ2-3, with unresolved D. Germline lookup yields CDR1 SGHNT and CDR2 YENEEA. The CDR3 sequence is 12 residues long. The germline V and J ends were trimmed by 5 bases and 1 base, with 4 bases remaining between them. The CDR3 DNA sequence: TGTGCCAGCAGCCCCGGCACAGATACGCAGTATTTT. This codes for CASSPGTDTQYF.

The chain uses TRBV6-1 and TRBJ1-5; no reliable D call. The CDR3 loop spans 14 amino acids. Germline-derived CDR1 and CDR2 are MNHNS and SASEGT. Trimming removed 1 base from V and 6 bases from J, with 10 bases in between. This CDR3 reads CASSEEIRGQPQHF. DNA for the CDR3: TGTGCCAGCAGTGAAGAGATTCGGGGTCAGCCCCAGCATTTT.

CDR3 DNA: TGTGCCAGCAGCCAAGGATGGCGGATCTCCTACAATGAGCAGTTCTTC. This gives the protein CASSQGWRISYNEQFF. This chain links TRBV14 with TRBJ2-1, with D uncertain. Germline CDR1 reads SGHDN; CDR2 reads FVKESK. The V gene lost 1 base and the J gene lost 0 bases, with 10 bases spanning the gap. The CDR3 sequence is 16 residues long.

The chain has TRBV7-2 and TRBJ2-5, with D maybe TRBD2 (5 bases). This CDR3 contains 15 residues. CDR1 and CDR2 (germline): SGHTA, FQGNSA. The ends were cut back, 4 bases at V and 2 bases at J, with 14 bases in the middle. The DNA for the CDR3 is TGTGCCAGCAGCTCCCCCCTCCGAGGGCAAGAGACCCAGTACTTC. This sequence encodes CASSSPLRGQETQYF.

CDR3 in DNA: TGTGCCAGCAGCCCTCGGACTGTACGGCTGTTCCTCTATGGCTACACCTTC. Protein: CASSPRTVRLFLYGYTF. The chain joins TRBV14 to TRBJ1-2; D unclear. Germline lookup yields CDR1 SGHDN and CDR2 FVKESK. This CDR3 region has 17 residues. Trimming shortened V by 4 bases and J by 4 bases, and 22 bases separated the two germline ends.

The chain uses TRBV11-2 and TRBJ1-1, with a tentative D call TRBD1 (5 bases). CDR3 length: 15 amino acids. With 0 bases removed from V and 0 bases from J, the gap between germline ends came to 8 bases. In germline, CDR1 is SGHAT, CDR2 FQNNGV. CDR3 DNA: TGTGCCAGCAGCTTAGAAAGCAGGGTGAACACTGAAGCTTTCTTT. Translation: CASSLESRVNTEAFF.

The genes are TRBV11-2 and TRBJ2-3; 13 bases line up with TRBD2. Per the germline V gene, CDR1 is SGHAT and CDR2 is FQNNGV. The junction had 6 bases not matched to a gene; V was cut back by 5 bases and J by 4 bases. CDR3 length equals 16 residues. The CDR3 DNA is TGTGCCAGCAGCCCAGGACTAGCGGGAGCGTCAGATACGCAGTATTTT. This codes for CASSPGLAGASDTQYF.

The CDR3, as DNA: TGTGCCAGCAGCACGGAACTAGGGGCCGGGGAGCTGTTTTTT. This encodes CASSTELGAGELFF. The chain carries TRBV5-4 and TRBJ2-2, with D perhaps given as TRBD1 or TRBD2 (5 bases each). Germline CDR1 and CDR2: SGHNT and YYREEE (reference sequence). V lost 4 bases, J lost 6 bases, and 13 bases lay in between. The CDR3 loop spans 14 amino acids.

The chain recombines TRBV18 with TRBJ1-1; 10 nucleotides align to TRBD1. The germline CDR1 and CDR2 sequences are KGHSH and LQKENI. The CDR3 totals 15 residues. The V gene end was trimmed by 5 bases and the J gene end by 3 bases; junction bases not matched to a gene: 6. The CDR3, as DNA: TGTGCCAGCTCAAGCGGGACAGGGGTTGACACTGAAGCTTTCTTT. Translated, it gives CASSSGTGVDTEAFF.

This clone came up a few times. V usage is TRBV30 and J usage is TRBJ1-1; possibly TRBD1 for D (5 bases). CDR3 length: 13 amino acids. CDR1 is GTSNPN, CDR2 SVGIG, per germline (reference sequence). V lost 4 bases, J lost 5 bases, and 14 bases lay in between. CDR3 bases: TGTGCCTGGAACTTCATCCGGGGGACTGAAGCTTTCTTT. Translation gives CAWNFIRGTEAFF. The full variable domain, its missing parts supplied by reference TRBV30 and TRBJ1-1, is SQTIHQWPATLVQPVGSPLSLECTVEGTSNPNLYWYRQAAGRGLQLLFYSVGIGQISSEVPQNLSASRPQDRQFILSSKKLLLSDSGFYLCAWNFIRGTEAFFGQGTRLTVV.